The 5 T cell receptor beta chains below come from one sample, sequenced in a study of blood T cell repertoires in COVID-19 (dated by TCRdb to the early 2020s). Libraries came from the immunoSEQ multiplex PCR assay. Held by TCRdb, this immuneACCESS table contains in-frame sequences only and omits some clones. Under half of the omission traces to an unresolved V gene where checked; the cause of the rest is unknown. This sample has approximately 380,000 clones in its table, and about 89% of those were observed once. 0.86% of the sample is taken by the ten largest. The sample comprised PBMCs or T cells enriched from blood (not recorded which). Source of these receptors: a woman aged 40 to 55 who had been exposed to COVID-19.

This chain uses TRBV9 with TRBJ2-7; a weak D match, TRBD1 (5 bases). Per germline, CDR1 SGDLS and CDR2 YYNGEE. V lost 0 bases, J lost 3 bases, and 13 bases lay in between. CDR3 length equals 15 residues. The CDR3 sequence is CASSVGLQEYYEQYF. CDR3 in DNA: TGTGCCAGCAGCGTAGGTCTACAGGAATACTACGAGCAGTACTTC. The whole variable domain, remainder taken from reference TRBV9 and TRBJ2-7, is DSGVTQTPKHLITATGQRVTLRCSPRSGDLSVYWYQQSLDQGLQFLIQYYNGEERAKGNILERFSAQQFPDLHSELNLSSLELGDSALYFCASSVGLQEYYEQYFGPGTRLTVT.

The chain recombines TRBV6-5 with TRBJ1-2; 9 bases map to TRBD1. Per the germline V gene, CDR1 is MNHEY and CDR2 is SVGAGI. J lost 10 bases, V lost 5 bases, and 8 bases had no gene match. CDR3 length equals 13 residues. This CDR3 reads CASSTPGQGVYTF. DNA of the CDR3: TGTGCCAGCAGTACCCCGGGACAGGGCGTCTACACCTTC.

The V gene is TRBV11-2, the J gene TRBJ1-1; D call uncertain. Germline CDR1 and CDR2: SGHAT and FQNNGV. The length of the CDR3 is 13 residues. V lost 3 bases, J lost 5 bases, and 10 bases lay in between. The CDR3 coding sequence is TGTGCCAGCAGCTTTACGGAGCGGACTGAAGCTTTCTTT. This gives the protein CASSFTERTEAFF.

This CDR3 reads CASSIGAVWTEAFF. Written as DNA, the CDR3 is TGTGCCAGCAGTATAGGGGCCGTGTGGACTGAAGCTTTCTTT. This sequence joins TRBV28 and TRBJ1-1; TRBD1 is a possible D gene (5 bases). The CDR3 is made up of 14 amino acids. V lost 5 bases, J lost 5 bases, and 15 bases lay in between. Germline-derived CDR1 and CDR2 are MDHEN and SYDVKM.

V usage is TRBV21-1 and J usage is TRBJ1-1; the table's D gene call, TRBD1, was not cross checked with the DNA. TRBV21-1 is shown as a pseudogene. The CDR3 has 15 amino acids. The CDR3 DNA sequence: TGTGCCAGCAGCAAAGATTGGGGACAGCCTCGGGAAGCTTTCTTT. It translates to CASSKDWGQPREAFF.